The clone carrying this TCR beta chain was detected many times. The antigen is not known. This CDR3 has 15 amino acids. Germline V gene lookup returns CDR1 SGDLS and CDR2 YYNGEE. Germline trimming cut 3 bases from V and 2 bases from J; bases unmatched to any gene: 4. The record originates from a study of molecular identifiers for immune sequencing clone quantification. MiXCR was run by TCRdb on the PCR reads, yielding one entry per CDR3 protein. The sample comprises 460,000 or so distinct CDR3 sequences, about 21% of which are singletons, and 0.7% to 0.95% rests with the top ten. Study outcomes and limitations: Clones of above 20 RNA copies carried over 99% of effector molecules; in naive cells they carried under 1%.

The specimen was naive CD8+ T cells from blood, with Jurkat cell RNA spiked in. Subset in this sample: FACS-sorted CD8+CD4-CCR7+CD45RA+ naive T cells. The source of this sequence is a human donor in good health. Some libraries in this study had Jurkat cell RNA spiked in. This rearrangement joins TRBV9 to TRBJ2-3, with 9 bases that match TRBD1. This CDR3 is CASSAGTGTTDTQYF. CDR3 sequence (DNA): TGTGCCAGCAGCGCCGGGACAGGGACCACAGATACGCAGTATTTT.